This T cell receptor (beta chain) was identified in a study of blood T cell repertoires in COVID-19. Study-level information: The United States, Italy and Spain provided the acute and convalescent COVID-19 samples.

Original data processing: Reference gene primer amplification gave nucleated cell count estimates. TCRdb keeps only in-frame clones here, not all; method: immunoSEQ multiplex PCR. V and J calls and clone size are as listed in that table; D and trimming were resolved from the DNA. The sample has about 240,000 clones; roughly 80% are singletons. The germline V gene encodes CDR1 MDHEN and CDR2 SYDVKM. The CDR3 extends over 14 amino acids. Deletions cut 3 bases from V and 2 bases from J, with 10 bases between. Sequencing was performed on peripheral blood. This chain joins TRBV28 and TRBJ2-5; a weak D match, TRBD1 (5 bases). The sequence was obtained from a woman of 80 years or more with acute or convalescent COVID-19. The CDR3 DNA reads TGTGCCAGCAGTTTTCTCTCAGGGCAAGAGACCCAGTACTTC. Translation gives CASSFLSGQETQYF.